This TCR beta chain was sequenced for a study of blood T cell repertoires in COVID-19. As for the study in general: COVID-19 samples collected from the United States, Italy and Spain covered acute and convalescent phases. From T cells, B-cell-depleted T cells, or PBMCs came the material, which was cDNA or gDNA.

Original handling: Counts of nucleated cells, estimated from reference gene primer amplification, were obtained. Sequencing used immunoSEQ multiplex PCR; TCRdb keeps in-frame clones, though not all of them. That table gives V, J and clone size, and the DNA gave D and trimming. The sample lists about 270,000 clones; approximately 86% were seen once. From germline, CDR1 is SNHLY and CDR2 FYNNEI. The ends were cut back, 3 bases at V and 0 bases at J, with 9 bases in the middle. This CDR3 spans 16 amino acids. The source material was peripheral blood. This TCR was recovered from a woman in her forties or fifties with active or convalescent COVID-19. This chain joins TRBV2 and TRBJ1-6, with D perhaps matching TRBD1 (6 bases). This CDR3 is CASSDQGSSYNSPLHF. CDR3 sequence (DNA): TGTGCCAGCAGTGACCAGGGGAGCTCCTATAATTCACCCCTCCACTTT.